The present TCR beta chain was sequenced within a study of blood T cell repertoires in COVID-19. Study in general: Material from acute and convalescent COVID-19 was sourced from the United States, Italy and Spain. From T cells, B-cell-depleted T cells, or PBMCs came the material, which was cDNA or gDNA.

Per the original methods: Amplification with reference gene primers provided the estimates of nucleated cell counts. Only in-frame clones appear in the TCRdb table, and some are missing; sequencing was by immunoSEQ multiplex PCR. V and J calls and clone size are as listed in that table; D and trimming were resolved from the DNA. The profile shows approximately 200,000 clones, 80% to 90% of them singletons. The CDR3 is 13 residues long. Trimming stripped 1 base from V and 5 bases from J, with 6 bases between. Germline values: CDR1 SGDLS, CDR2 YYNGEE. The receptor was derived from a man aged 55 to 70 with acute or convalescent COVID-19. Specimen: peripheral blood. This chain uses TRBV9 with TRBJ2-2; D unresolved. CDR3 nucleotide sequence: TGTGCCAGCAGCGTATCCCCAACCGGGGAGCTGTTTTTT. It yields the protein CASSVSPTGELFF. Full variable domain (missing parts from reference TRBV9 and TRBJ2-2): DSGVTQTPKHLITATGQRVTLRCSPRSGDLSVYWYQQSLDQGLQFLIQYYNGEERAKGNILERFSAQQFPDLHSELNLSSLELGDSALYFCASSVSPTGELFFGEGSRLTVL.